These 10 T cell receptor beta chains originate from one sample sequenced in a study of T cell clusters in autoimmune cytopenias. About 37,500 genome equivalents of blood DNA were amplified for TRB. TRB rearrangements were amplified by touch-down multiplex PCR with mixed TRB-A/B primers. TCRdb reprocessed the multiplex PCR reads, with one entry per CDR3 protein and no DNA. Seen in this sample are around 11,000 distinct CDR3 sequences; the ten most common clones hold around a fifth. These data were likewise used in another study, on T cell repertoires in aging, cancer and after chemotherapy.

Sequencing was done on a sample of peripheral blood. The receptor source for this set is a human donor in good health.

The V and J genes are TRBV10-3 and TRBJ2-3. Germline V gene lookup returns CDR1 ENHRY and CDR2 SYGVKD. The CDR3 is made up of 14 amino acids. CDR3 sequence: CAISESPDYDTQYF.

This rearrangement joins TRBV6-2 or TRBV6-3 to TRBJ1-1; the TCRdb D gene call, TRBD1, has no DNA to confirm it. From germline, CDR1 is MNHEY and CDR2 SVGEGT. This CDR3 has 15 amino acids. Here the CDR3 reads CASRRTGGRYTEAFF.

This chain connects TRBV12-3 or TRBV12-4 to TRBJ1-6. This CDR3 is built from 15 residues. The CDR3 reads CASRERGFNNSPLHF.

This clonotype shows up as medium-sized by frequency. V usage is TRBV29-1 and J usage is TRBJ1-1; the TRBD1 assignment by TCRdb is unverifiable without DNA. Germline CDR1 reads SQVTM; CDR2 reads ANQGSEA. The CDR3 sequence is 13 residues long. CDR3 sequence: CSVFPGVSTEAFF.

By frequency, this clonotype registers medium-sized. This chain uses TRBV5-6 with TRBJ2-7; checking the TCRdb D call of TRBD1 is not possible without DNA. Germline CDR1 SGHDT, CDR2 YYEEEE. CDR3 length: 15 residues. Here the CDR3 reads CASSLGARLSYEQYF.

Its frequency marks this clonotype as medium-sized (0.01 to 0.1%). This chain uses TRBV19 with TRBJ2-1. Germline V CDR1 and CDR2: LNHDA, SQIVND (reference sequence). CDR3 size: 15 residues. This CDR3 reads CASSIGPASYNEQFF.

The chain couples TRBV12-3 or TRBV12-4 to TRBJ1-3; TCRdb designates TRBD1, a call that cannot be tested without DNA. The CDR3 sequence is 15 residues long. CDR3: CASRNREHSGNTIYF.

V gene TRBV2 combines with J gene TRBJ2-5; no DNA is available, so the TRBD1 call from TCRdb remains unchecked. This CDR3 contains 15 residues. Germline CDR1 SNHLY, CDR2 FYNNEI. The CDR3: CASSGAGTPGETQYF.

The CDR3 here is CASSYGLPNTEAFF. V usage is TRBV6-5 and J usage is TRBJ1-1. Germline V CDR1 and CDR2: MNHEY, SVGAGI. CDR3 length equals 14 residues.

The chain couples TRBV12-3 or TRBV12-4 to TRBJ2-1; without DNA, the TCRdb call of TRBD2 cannot be checked. The CDR3 has 16 amino acids. The CDR3: CASSREGTLGSGEQFF.